This TCR beta chain derives from a study of T cells after yellow fever vaccination (dated by TCRdb to the late 2010s). In the study overall: The SMART-Seq v4 Ultra Low Input RNA kit was used to prepare libraries from fractions with low cell numbers. To track T-cell clones before and after primary and booster YFV17D yellow fever vaccination, bulk TCR alpha and beta repertoires were sequenced longitudinally. Two healthy male donors made up the cohort, one aged 18 to 30 years and the other aged 30 to 39 years. Blood samples were taken at several timepoints before and after primary and secondary immunization, and bulk PBMC replicates and cell subsets were isolated.

Interpreted using the paper, the treatment or condition label stands for: live attenuated yellow fever vaccine strain. A standard Ficoll-Paque protocol was used to isolate PBMCs from peripheral blood. Dynabeads CD4 and CD8 positive selection kits were used to isolate the CD4 and CD8 T-cell fractions. TriZol was used to extract RNA from bulk PBMCs, CD4 and CD8 fractions, and dextramer-positive and dextramer-negative fractions. There are many counts of this clonotype. It has no known antigen specificity. Base qualities are not at hand, and no much larger clone is one base apart. The CDR3 has 13 amino acids, counting the end cysteine and phenylalanine. Only the CDR3 DNA stays, 39 bases, in frame from base 1. Unmatched junction bases come to 2, with V trimmed by 1 base and J by 2 bases. The germline V gene (reference sequence) yields DFQATT for CDR1 and SNEGSKA for CDR2. The paper as a whole reports these results and caveats: Because the study included only a couple of donors, the extent to which the findings can be generalized is limited. Most clones expanded after primary vaccination were re-detected after the booster (around 96% of CD4 and roughly 87% of CD8), suggesting broad memory maintenance. The secondary T-cell response was found to be weaker but faster than the primary response, with a peak reached on day 5 rather than on day 15. Computational filtering was needed because FACS-sorted repertoires could contain abundant contaminating clonotypes from the bulk population. A small share of clonotypes occurred in both CD4 and CD8 compartments, likely arising from convergent recombination.

Synthesis of TCR cDNA relied on 5'RACE template switching, a step that introduced a universal primer site along with unique molecular identifiers. cDNA synthesis was primed from both the TCR alpha and TCR beta constant segments. Two PCR steps were used to amplify libraries, with sample barcodes and sequencing adapters being added in the second step. Sequencing of libraries was done on Illumina HiSeq 2500 (2x100 bp) or NovaSeq (2x150 bp). The source study handled its data this way. MIGEC handled demultiplexing of reads and collapsing into UMI consensus sequences, while MiXCR performed V(D)J alignment. Clonotypes responding to the vaccine were identified with edgeR on replicate PBMC samples, with the criteria of FDR below 0.01 and a log2 fold change above 5 up to day 15. Bulk clonotypes were assigned CD4 or CD8 identity according to which sequenced CD4 or CD8 repertoire held them at higher abundance. The public reads were run again by TCRdb, first through fastp at Q25 and then through MiXCR, and only productive beta chains were kept. Under each unique CDR3 protein, matching rows form one entry showing the most common genes and DNA. Clone size and V and J calls follow TCRdb, not the original study. This sample holds more than 65,000 distinct CDR3 sequences; more than 5.5% were observed only once. The biggest ten clones account for roughly 29% of the sample.

The receptor was derived from a man younger than 35 who received the YFV17D yellow fever vaccine. Sequencing was performed on CD8+ T cells sorted from PBMCs, taken 10 to 11 days after the first yellow fever vaccination. This receptor chain uses TRBV20-1 and TRBJ2-7, and TRBD2 matches 7 of the central bases. The CDR3 sequence is CSARVGGAYEQYF. The DNA sequence follows: TGCAGTGCTAGAGTGGGGGGGGCCTACGAGCAGTACTTC.